Listed below are T cell receptor beta chains from one sample, sequenced in a study of blood T cell repertoires in COVID-19. TCRdb's table, derived via immunoSEQ multiplex PCR, lists solely in-frame clones and lacks some. The data hold about 240,000 clones, with 88% observed a single time. The sample was peripheral blood. These receptors were obtained from a woman in her 40s who had recovered from COVID-19. The CDR3 runs from the conserved cysteine through the conserved F or W. The order of the fields is V gene, CDR3 length, J gene, clone size, D gene, CDR3 DNA, CDR3 protein. The D gene is left open where the match is weak. Size tells how often a clone was seen (once, few, many) or the class of an expanded clone, and some rows leave it out.

v_gene: TRBV21-1
len: 16
j_gene: TRBJ1-3
abundance: .
d_gene: .
CDR3nt: TGTGCCAGCAGCAAAATCGGCCTCACAGGGGGAAACACCATATATTTT
CDR3aa: CASSKIGLTGGNTIYF

v_gene: TRBV19
len: 13
j_gene: TRBJ2-7
abundance: .
d_gene: TRBD2
CDR3nt: TGTGCCAGTAGCGGGGGGAGGACCCTCGAGCAGTACTTC
CDR3aa: CASSGGRTLEQYF

v_gene: TRBV12-3/TRBV12-4
len: 13
j_gene: TRBJ2-5
abundance: .
d_gene: .
CDR3nt: TGTGCCAGCAGTTTGGGGGGGCCAGAGACCCAGTACTTC
CDR3aa: CASSLGGPETQYF

v_gene: TRBV16
len: 11
j_gene: TRBJ1-1
abundance: .
d_gene: .
CDR3nt: TGTGCCAGCAGCGGGGGCCTTGAAGCTTTCTTT
CDR3aa: CASSGGLEAFF

v_gene: TRBV10-1
len: 13
j_gene: TRBJ1-1
abundance: .
d_gene: .
CDR3nt: TGCGCCAGCAGCGTGGGGGCAGCGGCTGAAGCTTTCTTT
CDR3aa: CASSVGAAAEAFF

v_gene: TRBV29-1
len: 13
j_gene: TRBJ2-5
abundance: .
d_gene: TRBD2
CDR3nt: TGCAGCGTTGTGGAGACTAGCGTGGGGACCCAGTACTTC
CDR3aa: CSVVETSVGTQYF

v_gene: TRBV27
len: 14
j_gene: TRBJ1-1
abundance: .
d_gene: .
CDR3nt: TGTGCCAGCAGTTTATCGGACAGTCACACTGAAGCTTTCTTT
CDR3aa: CASSLSDSHTEAFF

v_gene: TRBV30
len: 15
j_gene: TRBJ2-3
abundance: .
d_gene: TRBD1
CDR3nt: TGTGCCTGGAGCGTCGGACAGGGGTTTTTGGATACGCAGTATTTT
CDR3aa: CAWSVGQGFLDTQYF

v_gene: TRBV4-1
len: 17
j_gene: TRBJ1-1
abundance: .
d_gene: TRBD1
CDR3nt: TGCGCCAGCAGCCAAGCCGGGACAGGGGTGCGGCTCACTGAAGCTTTCTTT
CDR3aa: CASSQAGTGVRLTEAFF

v_gene: TRBV7-2
len: 11
j_gene: TRBJ2-1
abundance: few
d_gene: .
CDR3nt: TGTGCCAGCAGCCTCAGCGGTGAGCAGTTCTTC
CDR3aa: CASSLSGEQFF

v_gene: TRBV24-1
len: 14
j_gene: TRBJ2-3
abundance: .
d_gene: TRBD2
CDR3nt: TGTGCCACCCAAGGGCCTAGCGGGGGGGATACGCAGTATTTT
CDR3aa: CATQGPSGGDTQYF

v_gene: TRBV10-3
len: 17
j_gene: TRBJ2-1
abundance: .
d_gene: TRBD1
CDR3nt: TGTGCCACTCTCGCCACGACCGGGACAGGGAACTACAATGAGCAGTTCTTC
CDR3aa: CATLATTGTGNYNEQFF

v_gene: TRBV18
len: 21
j_gene: TRBJ1-1
abundance: .
d_gene: TRBD1
CDR3nt: TGTGCCAGCTCACCACCCGTCCCCACAGCAGACAGGGAAGGGCGGAGGCGTGAAGCTTTCTTT
CDR3aa: CASSPPVPTADREGRRREAFF

v_gene: TRBV6-5
len: 15
j_gene: TRBJ2-7
abundance: .
d_gene: TRBD2
CDR3nt: TGTGCCAGCAGTTACTCGGCTAGCGGGGCGTACGAGCAGTACTTC
CDR3aa: CASSYSASGAYEQYF

v_gene: TRBV25-1
len: 14
j_gene: TRBJ1-1
abundance: .
d_gene: .
CDR3nt: TGTGCCAGCAGTGAACTGTCGGGGGGGTATGAAGCTTTCTTT
CDR3aa: CASSELSGGYEAFF

v_gene: TRBV19
len: 15
j_gene: TRBJ1-5
abundance: .
d_gene: .
CDR3nt: TGTGCCAGTAGTATAAGGGGTCTGAAAAATCAGCCCCAGCATTTT
CDR3aa: CASSIRGLKNQPQHF

v_gene: TRBV7-9
len: 14
j_gene: TRBJ1-5
abundance: .
d_gene: TRBD1
CDR3nt: TGTGCCAGCAGCTTCGGGACAGGGGTCCGGCCCCAGCATTTT
CDR3aa: CASSFGTGVRPQHF

v_gene: TRBV18
len: 16
j_gene: TRBJ1-6
abundance: .
d_gene: .
CDR3nt: TGTGCCAGCTCACCAGCCGGGAGGGGGAGCGGTTCACCCCTCCACTTT
CDR3aa: CASSPAGRGSGSPLHF

v_gene: TRBV5-4
len: 13
j_gene: TRBJ2-7
abundance: .
d_gene: .
CDR3nt: TGTGCCAGCAGTGGCGGGGGCAGGGACGAGCAGTACTTC
CDR3aa: CASSGGGRDEQYF

v_gene: TRBV6-4
len: 12
j_gene: TRBJ1-2
abundance: .
d_gene: .
CDR3nt: TGTGCCAGCAGTGGTCTCCCAGGAGGAGACACCTTC
CDR3aa: CASSGLPGGDTF

v_gene: TRBV3-1/TRBV3-2
len: 15
j_gene: TRBJ2-5
abundance: .
d_gene: TRBD1
CDR3nt: TGTGCCAGCAGCCAAGGACAGGGGGCCGAAGAGACCCAGTACTTC
CDR3aa: CASSQGQGAEETQYF

v_gene: TRBV19
len: 14
j_gene: TRBJ2-5
abundance: .
d_gene: TRBD2
CDR3nt: TGTGCCAGTAGTATTGGACTAGCGGCCCCGGCGGTGGACTTC
CDR3aa: CASSIGLAAPAVDF

v_gene: TRBV29-1
len: 13
j_gene: TRBJ2-2
abundance: .
d_gene: .
CDR3nt: TGCAGCGTTGCGGGTGCGAACACCGGGGAGCTGTTTTTT
CDR3aa: CSVAGANTGELFF

v_gene: TRBV19
len: 18
j_gene: TRBJ2-3
abundance: .
d_gene: TRBD2
CDR3nt: TGTGCCAGTAGTTTTCTCGGACTAGCGGGAGATAAGACAGATACGCAGTATTTT
CDR3aa: CASSFLGLAGDKTDTQYF

v_gene: TRBV10-3
len: 14
j_gene: TRBJ1-1
abundance: .
d_gene: .
CDR3nt: TGTGCCATCACCCCCCAGGGTCGTGGCACTGAAGCTTTCTTT
CDR3aa: CAITPQGRGTEAFF

v_gene: TRBV19
len: 15
j_gene: TRBJ1-3
abundance: .
d_gene: .
CDR3nt: TGTGCCACGAGGCGGGGGACCCACCCTGGAAACACCATATATTTT
CDR3aa: CATRRGTHPGNTIYF

v_gene: TRBV6-5
len: 13
j_gene: TRBJ2-7
abundance: .
d_gene: TRBD1
CDR3nt: TGTGCCACCGCCAGGACAGGGACCTACGAGCAGTACTTC
CDR3aa: CATARTGTYEQYF

v_gene: TRBV11-2
len: 16
j_gene: TRBJ2-2
abundance: .
d_gene: .
CDR3nt: TGTGCCAGCAGCTCGGACTACCTAACGAACACCGGGGAGCTGTTTTTT
CDR3aa: CASSSDYLTNTGELFF